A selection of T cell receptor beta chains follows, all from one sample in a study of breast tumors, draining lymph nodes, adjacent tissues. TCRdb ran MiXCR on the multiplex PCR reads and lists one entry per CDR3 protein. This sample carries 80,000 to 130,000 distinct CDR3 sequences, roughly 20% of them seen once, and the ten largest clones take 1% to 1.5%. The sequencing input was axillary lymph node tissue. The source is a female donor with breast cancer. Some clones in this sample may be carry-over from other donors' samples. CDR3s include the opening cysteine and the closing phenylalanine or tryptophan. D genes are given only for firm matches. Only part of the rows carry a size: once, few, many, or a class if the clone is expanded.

cdr3_aa: CASRQSGGLQYF
cdr3_nt: TGTGCCAGCAGGCAATCAGGGGGCCTTCAGTACTTC
d_call: TRBD1
j_call: TRBJ2-4
clone_size: few
v_call: TRBV2

cdr3_aa: CASSPDRRLSIAYNSPLHF
cdr3_nt: TGCGCCAGCAGCCCCGACCGACGCTTGAGTATAGCCTATAATTCACCCCTCCACTTT
d_call: NA
j_call: TRBJ1-6
clone_size: many
v_call: TRBV5-1

cdr3_aa: CASSVGGNYGYTF
cdr3_nt: TGTGCCAGCAGCGTAGGAGGAAACTATGGCTACACCTTC
d_call: NA
j_call: TRBJ1-2
clone_size: many
v_call: TRBV9

cdr3_aa: CASSRYSTENTEAFF
cdr3_nt: TGTGCCAGCAGCAGATACTCGACGGAGAACACTGAAGCTTTCTTT
d_call: NA
j_call: TRBJ1-1
clone_size: NA
v_call: TRBV7-9

cdr3_aa: CASSLVGQGPEAFF
cdr3_nt: TGTGCCAGCAGCTTAGTCGGGCAGGGGCCTGAAGCTTTCTTT
d_call: NA
j_call: TRBJ1-1
clone_size: NA
v_call: TRBV7-8

cdr3_aa: CSARVLTGYNSPLHF
cdr3_nt: TGCAGTGCTAGAGTTTTGACAGGATATAATTCACCCCTCCACTTT
d_call: NA
j_call: TRBJ1-6
clone_size: many
v_call: TRBV20-1

cdr3_aa: CSARDKSGHPYEQYF
cdr3_nt: TGCAGTGCTAGAGATAAGAGCGGACACCCCTACGAGCAGTACTTC
d_call: NA
j_call: TRBJ2-7
clone_size: many
v_call: TRBV20-1

cdr3_aa: CATRPGEGPLEQYF
cdr3_nt: TGTGCCACCAGACCGGGTGAGGGGCCCCTGGAGCAGTACTTC
d_call: NA
j_call: TRBJ2-7
clone_size: many
v_call: TRBV24-1

cdr3_aa: CASSLVRDRGYNSPLHF
cdr3_nt: TGTGCCAGCAGCTTAGTACGGGACAGGGGGTATAATTCACCCCTCCACTTT
d_call: TRBD1
j_call: TRBJ1-6
clone_size: NA
v_call: TRBV11-3

cdr3_aa: CASRGLMVLNNEQFF
cdr3_nt: TGTGCCAGCAGGGGACTAATGGTCCTTAACAATGAGCAGTTCTTC
d_call: TRBD2
j_call: TRBJ2-1
clone_size: many
v_call: TRBV6-1

cdr3_aa: CASSFVDRPPIEQFF
cdr3_nt: TGTGCCAGCAGCTTCGTGGACAGGCCGCCGATTGAGCAGTTCTTC
d_call: TRBD1
j_call: TRBJ2-1
clone_size: many
v_call: TRBV9

cdr3_aa: CASSIGRTGSGELFF
cdr3_nt: TGTGCCAGTAGTATAGGCAGGACAGGTTCCGGGGAGCTGTTTTTT
d_call: TRBD1
j_call: TRBJ2-2
clone_size: NA
v_call: TRBV19

cdr3_aa: CASSRDRAAYGYTF
cdr3_nt: TGTGCCAGCAGCCGGGACAGGGCGGCCTATGGCTACACCTTC
d_call: TRBD1
j_call: TRBJ1-2
clone_size: many
v_call: TRBV7-9

cdr3_aa: CSTTGQGPEAFF
cdr3_nt: TGCAGCACAACCGGACAGGGCCCTGAAGCTTTCTTT
d_call: TRBD1
j_call: TRBJ1-1
clone_size: NA
v_call: TRBV29-1

cdr3_aa: CASSFGQNSPLHF
cdr3_nt: TGTGCCAGCAGCTTTGGCCAGAATTCACCCCTCCACTTT
d_call: NA
j_call: TRBJ1-6
clone_size: many
v_call: TRBV7-9

cdr3_aa: CASSQGQELYGYTF
cdr3_nt: TGTGCCAGCAGTCAGGGACAGGAACTATATGGCTACACCTTC
d_call: TRBD1
j_call: TRBJ1-2
clone_size: many
v_call: TRBV27

cdr3_aa: CASRVRGGGTDTQYF
cdr3_nt: TGTGCCAGCAGGGTCCGGGGTGGGGGCACAGATACGCAGTATTTT
d_call: NA
j_call: TRBJ2-3
clone_size: NA
v_call: TRBV12-3/TRBV12-4

cdr3_aa: CASSHGTTADTQYF
cdr3_nt: TGTGCCAGCAGTCACGGGACCACTGCAGATACGCAGTATTTT
d_call: NA
j_call: TRBJ2-3
clone_size: many
v_call: TRBV12-3/TRBV12-4

cdr3_aa: CASSGAPGNQPQHF
cdr3_nt: TGTGCCAGCAGTGGGGCCCCCGGCAATCAGCCCCAGCATTTT
d_call: NA
j_call: TRBJ1-5
clone_size: many
v_call: TRBV2

cdr3_aa: CASRPRTSGRVYEQYF
cdr3_nt: TGTGCCAGCAGACCCCGGACTAGCGGGAGGGTCTACGAGCAGTACTTC
d_call: TRBD2
j_call: TRBJ2-7
clone_size: NA
v_call: TRBV28

cdr3_aa: CASSLGPALADTQYF
cdr3_nt: TGTGCCAGCAGCCTCGGACCCGCCCTCGCGGATACGCAGTATTTT
d_call: NA
j_call: TRBJ2-3
clone_size: NA
v_call: TRBV5-4

cdr3_aa: CSARDRRGNQPQHF
cdr3_nt: TGCAGTGCTAGAGATCGTCGGGGCAATCAGCCCCAGCATTTT
d_call: NA
j_call: TRBJ1-5
clone_size: many
v_call: TRBV20-1

cdr3_aa: CASSPRTSKEETQYF
cdr3_nt: TGTGCCAGCAGCCCTCGGACTAGTAAAGAAGAGACCCAGTACTTC
d_call: TRBD2
j_call: TRBJ2-5
clone_size: NA
v_call: TRBV5-4

cdr3_aa: CATSDPGQGYTDTQYF
cdr3_nt: TGTGCCACCAGTGACCCGGGACAGGGATACACAGATACGCAGTATTTT
d_call: TRBD1
j_call: TRBJ2-3
clone_size: many
v_call: TRBV24-1

cdr3_aa: CASKGSQGNEQFF
cdr3_nt: TGTGCCAGCAAGGGGTCCCAGGGGAATGAGCAGTTCTTC
d_call: NA
j_call: TRBJ2-1
clone_size: many
v_call: TRBV2

cdr3_aa: CSASGRGLAGGTDTQYF
cdr3_nt: TGCAGTGCTAGTGGTAGGGGCCTAGCGGGGGGCACAGATACGCAGTATTTT
d_call: TRBD2
j_call: TRBJ2-3
clone_size: many
v_call: TRBV20-1

cdr3_aa: CASSSSGTVSYEQYF
cdr3_nt: TGTGCCAGCAGTTCATCCGGGACAGTCTCCTACGAGCAGTACTTC
d_call: TRBD1
j_call: TRBJ2-7
clone_size: many
v_call: TRBV27

cdr3_aa: CASRYGTVNQPQHF
cdr3_nt: TGTGCCAGCAGATACGGGACAGTCAATCAGCCCCAGCATTTT
d_call: TRBD1
j_call: TRBJ1-5
clone_size: many
v_call: TRBV2

cdr3_aa: CASRGQGIPYEQYF
cdr3_nt: TGTGCCAGCAGAGGACAGGGCATCCCCTACGAGCAGTACTTC
d_call: TRBD1
j_call: TRBJ2-7
clone_size: NA
v_call: TRBV12-3/TRBV12-4

cdr3_aa: CSARSKTSYNEQFF
cdr3_nt: TGCAGTGCTAGGAGCAAGACCTCCTACAATGAGCAGTTCTTC
d_call: NA
j_call: TRBJ2-1
clone_size: many
v_call: TRBV20-1

cdr3_aa: CSARGRRLAGSREQFF
cdr3_nt: TGCAGTGCTAGAGGGCGTAGGCTAGCGGGATCTAGGGAGCAGTTCTTC
d_call: TRBD2
j_call: TRBJ2-1
clone_size: many
v_call: TRBV20-1

cdr3_aa: CASSLQGANNGYTF
cdr3_nt: TGTGCCAGCAGTTTACAGGGGGCCAATAATGGCTACACCTTC
d_call: TRBD1
j_call: TRBJ1-2
clone_size: few
v_call: TRBV28